These 21 T cell receptor beta chains share one sample of origin, sequenced in a study of T cells in Graves' hyperthyroidism and ophthalmopathy. Amplified TCR beta CDR3 regions came from RNA transcripts. First-round RT-PCR targeting the TCR CDR3 was performed with the HTBI primer set. TCRdb fed the multiplex PCR reads into MiXCR, producing one record per CDR3 protein. The sample yields about 740,000 distinct CDR3 sequences, about 15% seen once. The sequencing sample was made of blood. The source of these receptors is a woman aged 18-30 years with Graves' hyperthyroidism.

Ten or more counts support this clonotype. This rearrangement joins TRBV7-9 to TRBJ2-1; tentatively, D is TRBD2 (5 bases). The CDR3 is 14 amino acids. Trimming stripped 1 base from V and 7 bases from J, with 11 bases between. Germline V gene data show CDR1 as SEHNR and CDR2 as FQNEAQ (reference sequence). CDR3 protein: CASSLGSSPNEQFF. CDR3 in DNA: TGTGCCAGCAGCTTAGGATCTAGCCCTAATGAGCAGTTCTTC.

The V and J genes are TRBV20-1 and TRBJ2-1; D is ambiguous. Trimming stripped 0 bases from V and 6 bases from J, with 9 bases between. The CDR3 totals 13 residues. Germline lookup yields CDR1 DFQATT and CDR2 SNEGSKA (reference sequence). CDR3 nucleotides: TGCAGTGCTAGAGATATGTGGACCAATGAGCAGTTCTTC. This sequence encodes CSARDMWTNEQFF.

This clonotype has more than one count but fewer than ten. Its ends do not fully match the called genes, so a read error is possible. The chain recombines TRBV20-1 with TRBJ2-1, with 7 nucleotides matching TRBD2. This CDR3 contains 14 residues. Germline V gene sequence: CDR1 DFQATT, CDR2 SNEGSKA (reference sequence). CDR3 in DNA: TGCAGTGTTAGACCAGCGGCCGGGGGGTTACGGCAGTTCTTC. Its protein is CSVRPAAGGLRQFF.

Only a few counts were recorded for this clonotype. J is TRBJ2-1 and V is TRBV29-1; 10 bases align to TRBD2. V was clipped by 7 bases and J by 3 bases; unmatched bases: 3. This CDR3 has 13 residues. Germline V lookup: CDR1 SQVTM, CDR2 ANQGSEA. CDR3 nucleotides: TGCAGCGGCGGACTAGCGGACTACAATGAGCAGTTCTTC. Translating gives CSGGLADYNEQFF.

J is TRBJ1-1 and V is TRBV5-6; D ambiguous. Germline CDR1 SGHDT, CDR2 YYEEEE. With 4 bases removed from V and 5 bases from J, the gap between germline ends came to 9 bases. This CDR3 region has 12 residues. CDR3 sequence reads: CASSEEWTEAFF. Written as DNA, the CDR3 is TGTGCCAGCAGCGAGGAGTGGACTGAAGCTTTCTTT.

This clonotype was seen at least ten times. The gene calls are TRBV30 and TRBJ1-1; possible D gene TRBD1, 6 bases. V lost 1 base and J 2 bases, leaving 11 bases between the germline ends. This CDR3 spans 14 amino acids. Germline values: CDR1 GTSNPN, CDR2 SVGIG (reference sequence). The CDR3 coding sequence is TGTGCCTGGAGTGGACAGGACCCTAACACTGAAGCTTTCTTT. Amino acid sequence: CAWSGQDPNTEAFF. Supplemented by reference TRBV30 and TRBJ1-1, the full variable domain reads SQTIHQWPATLVQPVGSPLSLECTVEGTSNPNLYWYRQAAGRGLQLLFYSVGIGQISSEVPQNLSASRPQDRQFILSSKKLLLSDSGFYLCAWSGQDPNTEAFFGQGTRLTVV.

This clonotype was detected ten times or more. The chain uses TRBV30 and TRBJ2-5; TRBD2 is a possible D gene (6 bases). The CDR3 is 14 residues long. The V and J ends lost 3 bases and 3 bases respectively, with 14 bases between them. Germline V CDR1 and CDR2: GTSNPN, SVGIG (reference sequence). In DNA form, the CDR3 reads TGTGCCTGGAGACCGGCGGGGCCGGAAGAGACCCAGTACTTC. Its translation: CAWRPAGPEETQYF.

With regard to this clonotype: One base away lies a much larger clone, so this may be a sequencing read error. CDR3: CASSRRTSGTYEQYF. The CDR3 nucleotides are TGTGCCAGCAGTAGACGGACTAGCGGCACCTACGAGCAGTACTTC. V usage is TRBV12-3 or TRBV12-4 and J usage is TRBJ2-7; 10 positions agree with TRBD2. The V segment lost 5 bases and the J segment 2 bases; nucleotides outside the gene matches: 6. CDR3 length equals 15 residues.

This clonotype appeared many times. The chain has TRBV12-3 or TRBV12-4 and TRBJ1-1; unclear D gene. Trimming removed 3 bases at V and 1 base at J, with 9 bases between. CDR3 length: 14 amino acids. CDR3 residues: CASSFLFPNTEAFF. CDR3 in DNA: TGTGCCAGCAGTTTTCTCTTCCCGAACACTGAAGCTTTCTTT.

V gene TRBV20-1 combines with J gene TRBJ2-1, with D possibly matching TRBD2 (5 bases). V lost 6 bases to trimming and J lost 2 bases, with 14 bases between them. Germline lookup yields CDR1 DFQATT and CDR2 SNEGSKA (reference sequence). The CDR3 has 14 residues. The CDR3 protein is CSAGLLGPYNEQFF. CDR3 nucleotide sequence: TGCAGTGCCGGACTGCTAGGGCCCTACAATGAGCAGTTCTTC.

In this sample, this clonotype turned up many times. V gene TRBV3-1 combines with J gene TRBJ1-4; 9 bases map to TRBD1. The germline V gene encodes CDR1 LGHDT and CDR2 YNNKEL (reference sequence). The CDR3 is 15 amino acids. The V gene end was trimmed by 4 bases and the J gene end by 7 bases; junction bases not matched to a gene: 7. The CDR3 sequence: CASSPPGQGREKLFF. The CDR3 DNA follows: TGTGCCAGCAGCCCACCGGGACAGGGACGTGAAAAACTGTTTTTT.

This rearrangement joins TRBV30 to TRBJ1-1; 10 bases map to TRBD1. The CDR3 covers 15 residues. Germline V CDR1 and CDR2: GTSNPN, SVGIG (reference sequence). V lost 2 bases, J lost 4 bases, and 7 bases stayed unmatched. The CDR3 region is CAWSPGTGVSTEAFF. In DNA, the CDR3 is TGTGCCTGGAGTCCCGGGACAGGGGTTTCCACTGAAGCTTTCTTT.

This clonotype was recorded many times. The V gene is TRBV12-3 or TRBV12-4, the J gene TRBJ1-1; possibly TRBD1 for D (5 bases). V dropped 5 bases and J dropped 10 bases, with 11 bases sitting between them. This CDR3 region has 11 residues. The CDR3 DNA follows: TGTGCCAGCAGTCTAGGGGTGGGAGCTTTCTTT. Translating gives CASSLGVGAFF.

This clonotype was observed at least ten times. The chain is built from TRBV20-1 and TRBJ2-3, with TRBD2 identical over 8 bases. Trimming removed 1 base from V and 3 bases from J; junction bases left unmatched: 6. This CDR3 is built from 15 residues. Germline assignment: CDR1 DFQATT and CDR2 SNEGSKA (reference sequence). This chain's CDR3 is CSARVEASGTDTQYF. CDR3 bases: TGCAGTGCTAGAGTAGAGGCTAGCGGGACAGATACGCAGTATTTT.

The V and J genes are TRBV4-1 and TRBJ2-1; 10 nucleotides align to TRBD1. There are 16 residues in the CDR3. Trimming took 4 bases from V and 5 from J; bases not matched to a gene: 8. Germline CDR1 and CDR2: MGHRA and YSYEKL. DNA of the CDR3: TGCGCCAGCAGCCCTATGACAGGGGGCTTAGACAATGAGCAGTTCTTC. Amino acids: CASSPMTGGLDNEQFF.

In this sample, this clonotype turned up many times. CDR3 in DNA: TGTGCCAGCAGTGAAGATCGGTTAGCCTATGGCTACACCTTC. This sequence encodes CASSEDRLAYGYTF. The chain has TRBV2 and TRBJ1-2; D remains ambiguous. Germline V gene data show CDR1 as SNHLY and CDR2 as FYNNEI. V dropped 1 base and J dropped 4 bases, with 10 bases sitting between them. The CDR3 is 14 residues long.

The rearrangement links TRBV6-1 to TRBJ1-4; 8 nucleotides line up with TRBD1. Germline CDR1 and CDR2: MNHNS and SASEGT. This CDR3 is built from 15 residues. J was trimmed by 4 bases and V by 5 bases; bases with no gene match: 6. CDR3 nucleotides: TGTGCCAGCAGTCTCCAGGGGGCAAGTAATGAAAAACTGTTTTTT. Its protein is CASSLQGASNEKLFF.

This clonotype was seen ten or more times. The chain combines TRBV6-2 or TRBV6-3 with TRBJ1-5, with D hard to call. CDR1 is MNHEY and CDR2 is SVGEGT in the germline V gene. Deletions cut 2 bases from V and 2 bases from J, with 19 bases between. This CDR3 is built from 18 residues. CDR3 sequence: CASSYNGGPGTGNQPQHF. Written as DNA, the CDR3 is TGTGCCAGCAGTTACAACGGCGGCCCCGGCACAGGCAATCAGCCCCAGCATTTT.

Ten or more counts support this clonotype. This sequence joins TRBV28 and TRBJ2-2; weak D call: TRBD2 (5 bases). V lost 1 base and J lost 0, with 15 bases in between. CDR1 MDHEN and CDR2 SYDVKM come from the germline V gene. The length of the CDR3 is 18 residues. CDR3 loop: CASSLYGLIGPNTGELFF. The CDR3 DNA is TGTGCCAGCAGTTTATACGGACTCATAGGACCGAACACCGGGGAGCTGTTTTTT.

The CDR3 DNA sequence: TGTGCCACCAGCAGAGGGGGGGCAGAGCAGTACTTC. Amino acid sequence: CATSRGGAEQYF. The V call is TRBV15, the J call TRBJ2-7; either TRBD1 or TRBD2 may supply D (6 bases each). The CDR3 spans 12 residues. The V end was cut by 1 base, the J end by 7 bases, with 8 bases between. Germline loops: CDR1 LNHNV, CDR2 YYDKDF (reference sequence).

This clonotype was detected ten times or more. The J gene is TRBJ2-7, the V gene TRBV20-1; 9 nucleotides line up with TRBD1. CDR1 is DFQATT and CDR2 is SNEGSKA in the germline V gene (reference sequence). The V segment lost 7 bases and the J segment 3 bases; nucleotides outside the gene matches: 10. This CDR3 contains 14 residues. The CDR3 protein is CSVHFRDRVYEQYF. Here the CDR3 DNA reads TGCAGTGTTCACTTCCGGGACAGGGTCTACGAGCAGTACTTC.